Listed here is a single TCR beta chain. The target antigen is unknown. This entry is derived from a study of beta chain features in type 1 diabetes. Study-level points and caveats: All four CD4+ subsets from Type 1 diabetes patients carried moderately but significantly shorter TCRB CDR3s. Relative to healthy donors, patients appeared to have naive, central memory and Treg TCRB repertoires that were more similar.

The investigators reverse transcribed all of the isolated RNA, so they sequenced expressed TCRB transcripts. About 3.57 million reads, on average, came from each naive, central memory and regulatory T cell sample. TCRdb's table, derived via immunoSEQ multiplex PCR, lists solely in-frame clones and lacks some. The table lists approximately 150,000 clones, approximately 13% of them singletons. Germline V gene data show CDR1 as SEHNR and CDR2 as FQNEAQ (reference sequence). V was shortened by 6 bases and J by 1 base, with 10 bases between the two germline ends. This CDR3 contains 14 residues. The sample comprised central memory CD4+ T cells from blood. The receptor's source is a man in his late teens or twenties with type 1 diabetes. J is TRBJ1-3 and V is TRBV7-9, with a possible D match to TRBD1 (5 bases). The CDR3 sequence is CASRRGVSGNTIYF. The CDR3, as DNA: TGTGCCAGCAGGCGAGGGGTTTCTGGAAACACCATATATTTT. The full variable domain, completed using reference TRBV7-9 and TRBJ1-3, is DTGVSQNPRHKITKRGQNVTFRCDPISEHNRLYWYRQTLGQGPEFLTYFQNEAQLEKSRLLSDRFSAERPKGSFSTLEIQRTEQGDSAMYLCASRRGVSGNTIYFGEGSWLTVV.